The present entry profiles one TCR beta chain with its context. Its target is not known. The sample is drawn from a study of cytotoxic CD8 clonotypes in ibrutinib-treated CLL. Study at large: The study included roughly 10 relapsed/refractory and roughly 15 treatment-naive patients; approximately 17 had IGHV unmutated disease. Once patients had received a median around 12 months of treatment, range 6 to 36, response samples were obtained. Whole-study findings and limits: Public clonotypes were rare and shrank or held steady on treatment.

V lost 1 base, J lost 4 bases, and 16 bases lay in between. Germline CDR1 SGHVS, CDR2 FQNEAQ. The CDR3 sequence is 16 residues long. Clones were sequenced by immunoSEQ multiplex PCR, and TCRdb holds only the in-frame ones, with some missing. Here the sample spans 200,000 to 250,000 clones, roughly 79% being singletons. The sequences come from PBMCs, collected after 12 months of ibrutinib treatment. The TCR originated in a human donor with chronic lymphocytic leukemia. This chain uses TRBV7-8 with TRBJ2-5, with D unresolved. CDR3 sequence reads: CASSLVGSGYGETQYF. The CDR3 DNA reads as TGTGCCAGCAGCTTAGTCGGCAGTGGGTATGGAGAGACCCAGTACTTC.